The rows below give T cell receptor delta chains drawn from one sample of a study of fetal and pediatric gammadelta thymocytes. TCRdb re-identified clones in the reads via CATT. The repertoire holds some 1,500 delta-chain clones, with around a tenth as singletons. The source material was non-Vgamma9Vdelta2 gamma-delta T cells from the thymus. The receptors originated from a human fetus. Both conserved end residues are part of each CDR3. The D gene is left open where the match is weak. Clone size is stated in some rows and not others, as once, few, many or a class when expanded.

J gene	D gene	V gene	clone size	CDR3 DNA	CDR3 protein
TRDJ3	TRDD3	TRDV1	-	TGTGCTCTTGGGGAACGGAAGGCTACTGGGGGCTCCTGGGACACCCGACAGATGTTTTTC	CALGERKATGGSWDTRQMFF
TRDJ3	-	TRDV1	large	TGTGCTCTTGGGGACACTGGCCATCCCTCCTGGGACACCCGACAGATGTTTTTC	CALGDTGHPSWDTRQMFF
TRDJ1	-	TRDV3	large	TGTGCCTTTTGGGAACCACCTGGGGATTACACCGATAAACTCATCTTT	CAFWEPPGDYTDKLIF
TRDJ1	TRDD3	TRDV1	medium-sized	TGTGCTCTTGGGTACTGGGGGACGTACACCGATAAACTCATCTTT	CALGYWGTYTDKLIF
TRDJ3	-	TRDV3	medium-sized	TGTGCCTTTGGGGGGCCGGATTCCTGGGACACCCGACAGATGTTTTTC	CAFGGPDSWDTRQMFF
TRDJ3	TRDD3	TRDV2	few	TGTGCCTGTGACACCGGAGGGGATATAGCCTGGGACACCCGACAGATGTTTTTC	CACDTGGDIAWDTRQMFF
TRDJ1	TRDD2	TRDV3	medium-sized	TGTGCCTTAGGGGGTAATGGAAGGCCTTCCTACGCGTTCTCTGGGGATACCGATAAACTCATCTTT	CALGGNGRPSYAFSGDTDKLIF
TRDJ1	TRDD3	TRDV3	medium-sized	TGTGCCTTTACTGGGGGATACAAACTCATCTTT	CAFTGGYKLIF
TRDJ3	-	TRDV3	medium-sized	TGTGCCTTTAGCTGGGGCTCCTGGGACACCCGACAGATGTTTTTC	CAFSWGSWDTRQMFF
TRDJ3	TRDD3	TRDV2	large	TGTGCCTGTGACACCTGGGGGAGCTCCTGGGACACCCGACAGATGTTTTTC	CACDTWGSSWDTRQMFF
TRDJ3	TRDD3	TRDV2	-	TGTGCCTGTGACACCGACTGGGGGATACCCTGGGACACCCGACAGATGTTTTTC	CACDTDWGIPWDTRQMFF
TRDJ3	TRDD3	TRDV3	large	TGTGCCTTTACTGGGGGATACTCCTGGGACACCCGACAGATGTTTTTC	CAFTGGYSWDTRQMFF
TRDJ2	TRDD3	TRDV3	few	TGTGCCTTTGGGGATACTTTGACAGCACAACTCTTCTTT	CAFGDTLTAQLFF
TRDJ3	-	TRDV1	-	TGTGCTCTTGGGGAACTAGGATTCTGGGACACCCGACAGATGTTTTTC	CALGELGFWDTRQMFF
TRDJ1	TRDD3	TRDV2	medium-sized	TGTGCCTGTGACACTACTGGGGGATACGATAAACTCATCTTT	CACDTTGGYDKLIF
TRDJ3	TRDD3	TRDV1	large	TGTGCTCTTGGGGAACCACGGGGGATACGCTGGGACACCCGACAGATGTTTTTC	CALGEPRGIRWDTRQMFF
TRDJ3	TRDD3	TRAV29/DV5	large	TGTGCAGCAACTGGGGGATACTCCTGGGACACCCGACAGATGTTTTTC	CAATGGYSWDTRQMFF
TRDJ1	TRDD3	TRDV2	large	TGTGCCTGTGACAATGGGGGATACGCCGATAAACTCATCTTT	CACDNGGYADKLIF
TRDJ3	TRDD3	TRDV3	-	TGTGCCTACTGGGGGATACGCTCCTGGGACACCCGACAGATGTTTTTC	CAYWGIRSWDTRQMFF
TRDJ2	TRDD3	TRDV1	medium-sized	TGTGCTCTTGGGGAACCACTGTCGCTGGGGGATACGGCAGCACAACTCTTCTTT	CALGEPLSLGDTAAQLFF
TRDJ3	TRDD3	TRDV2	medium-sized	TGTGCCTGTGACTATCTGGGGGTCCGGAGCTCCTGGGACACCCGACAGATGTTTTTC	CACDYLGVRSSWDTRQMFF
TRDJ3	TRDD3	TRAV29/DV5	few	TGTGCAGCAAGCTTGGGGGATGACTCCTGGGACACCCGACAGATGTTTTTC	CAASLGDDSWDTRQMFF
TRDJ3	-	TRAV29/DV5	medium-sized	TGTGCAGCAAGCGCGCGGATACACTCCTGGGACACCCGACAGATGTTTTTC	CAASARIHSWDTRQMFF
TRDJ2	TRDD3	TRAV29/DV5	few	TGTGCAGCAATCTGTACTGGGGGATACGCTTTGACAGCACAACTCTTCTTT	CAAICTGGYALTAQLFF
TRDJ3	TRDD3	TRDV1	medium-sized	TGTGCTCTTGGGGAACGGGTACTGGGGGATAGGACCTGGGACACCCGACAGATGTTTTTC	CALGERVLGDRTWDTRQMFF